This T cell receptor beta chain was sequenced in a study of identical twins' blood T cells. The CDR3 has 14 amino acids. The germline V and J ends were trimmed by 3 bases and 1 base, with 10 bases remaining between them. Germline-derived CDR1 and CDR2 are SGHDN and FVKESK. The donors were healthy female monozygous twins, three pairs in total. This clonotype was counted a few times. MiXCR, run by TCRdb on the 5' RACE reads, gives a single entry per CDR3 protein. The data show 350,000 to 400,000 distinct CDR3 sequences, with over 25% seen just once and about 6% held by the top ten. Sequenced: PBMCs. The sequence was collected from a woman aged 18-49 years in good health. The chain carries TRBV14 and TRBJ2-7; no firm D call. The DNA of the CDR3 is TGTGCCAGCAGCCAGGGCCAGAGGTCCTACGAGCAGTACTTC. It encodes CASSQGQRSYEQYF.